Below are 28 T cell receptor beta chains sequenced from a single sample in a study of shared clonotypes between healthy human individuals. Libraries were prepared by immunoSEQ multiplex PCR; TCRdb keeps only in-frame clonotypes and omits some of them. Here the sample spans 650,000 to 700,000 clones, about 90% being singletons. The sequenced sample was memory CD8+ T cells from PBMCs. The subset was: CD45RO+ cells pooled with CCR7-negative TemRA cells. The receptor set was obtained from a man aged 18 to 30 in good health. Some clones in this sample may be carry-over from other donors' samples.

The CDR3 loop reads CASSEGVWNTEAFF. The CDR3 DNA sequence: TGTGCCAGCAGCGAAGGGGTATGGAACACTGAAGCTTTCTTT. The gene calls are TRBV9 and TRBJ1-1; D might be TRBD1 (5 bases). From germline, CDR1 is SGDLS and CDR2 YYNGEE. The CDR3 length is 14 residues. V dropped 3 bases and J dropped 1 base, with 10 bases sitting between them.

In its sample, this clone was seen a few times. This chain joins TRBV7-2 and TRBJ2-7, with 7 bases fitting TRBD2. Germline lookup yields CDR1 SGHTA and CDR2 FQGNSA. This CDR3 comprises 16 residues. V lost 2 bases to trimming and J lost 0 bases; unmatched junction nucleotides: 7. CDR3 sequence: CASSLFRASGSYEQYF. For the CDR3, the DNA is TGTGCCAGCAGCTTATTTAGGGCTAGCGGCTCCTACGAGCAGTACTTC.

V gene TRBV27 combines with J gene TRBJ2-1, with D unclear. Germline assignment: CDR1 MNHEY and CDR2 SMNVEV (reference sequence). The CDR3 is made up of 14 amino acids. Trimming pared 6 bases from V and 5 bases from J, leaving 14 bases between. CDR3 in DNA: TGTGCCAGCAGCGAGAGACAAGTAAACAATGAGCAGTTCTTC. Its protein product is CASSERQVNNEQFF.

V usage is TRBV6-5 and J usage is TRBJ1-1, with 8 nucleotides matching TRBD1. This CDR3 is built from 11 residues. The germline V gene has CDR1 MNHEY and CDR2 SVGAGI. The J segment lost 8 bases and the V segment lost 8 bases, leaving 4 bases of the junction unmatched. The chain's CDR3 is CASWAGGEAFF. In DNA form, the CDR3 reads TGTGCCAGCTGGGCAGGGGGCGAAGCTTTCTTT.

The CDR3 spells CASSQAPGSSYNEQFF. The DNA for the CDR3 is TGTGCCAGCAGCCAAGCTCCGGGCAGCTCCTACAATGAGCAGTTCTTC. The rearrangement links TRBV4-2 to TRBJ2-1; no clear D. V gave up 1 base and J gave up 0 bases, with 10 bases separating them. The germline V gene has CDR1 LGHNA and CDR2 YNFKEQ. CDR3 length: 16 residues.

The rearrangement uses TRBV9 and TRBJ2-1, with 8 bases fitting TRBD2. The V segment lost 4 bases and the J segment 8 bases; nucleotides outside the gene matches: 11. There are 15 residues in the CDR3. CDR1 and CDR2 from the germline V gene are SGDLS and YYNGEE. The CDR3 sequence is CASSPRLAFSDEQFF. CDR3 nucleotide sequence: TGTGCCAGCAGCCCGCGACTAGCGTTTTCCGATGAGCAGTTCTTC.

The V call is TRBV7-7, the J call TRBJ2-2; TRBD1 matches 9 bases. Germline-derived CDR1 and CDR2 are SSHAT and FNYEAQ (reference sequence). The V gene end was trimmed by 4 bases and the J gene end by 3 bases; junction bases not matched to a gene: 6. CDR3 size: 16 residues. The CDR3 coding sequence is TGTGCCAGCAGCTCAATGGGGACAGGGTACACCGGGGAGCTGTTTTTT. Translation gives CASSSMGTGYTGELFF. The entire variable domain, with the rest obtained from reference TRBV7-7 and TRBJ2-2, is as follows: GAGVSQSPRYKVTKRGQDVTLRCDPISSHATLYWYQQALGQGPEFLTYFNYEAQPDKSGLPSDRFSAERPEGSISTLTIQRTEQRDSAMYRCASSSMGTGYTGELFFGEGSRLTVL.

This chain connects TRBV6-1 to TRBJ2-7; possible D gene TRBD1, 6 bases. The CDR3 spans 15 residues. Per the germline V gene, CDR1 is MNHNS and CDR2 is SASEGT. The V end was cut by 0 bases, the J end by 3 bases, with 12 bases between. The CDR3 nucleotides read TGTGCCAGCAGTGAAGCGTTTGGGGGCCTCTACGAGCAGTACTTC. This translates into CASSEAFGGLYEQYF.

This chain uses TRBV29-1 with TRBJ2-3; 10 nucleotides line up with TRBD2. CDR1 SQVTM and CDR2 ANQGSEA come from the germline V gene. CDR3 length: 15 amino acids. V was clipped by 4 bases and J by 0 bases; unmatched bases: 4. The CDR3 DNA is TGCAGCGTTGGGAAACTAGCGGGAAGCACAGATACGCAGTATTTT. This codes for CSVGKLAGSTDTQYF.

About this clone: At one of its ends the junction is not consistent with the germline gene, which may arise from a read error. V usage is TRBV7-6 and J usage is TRBJ2-5; TRBD2 is a possible D gene (7 bases). Germline values: CDR1 SGHVS, CDR2 FNYEAQ. CDR3 size: 15 residues. The CDR3 DNA sequence: TGTGCCAGCAGCCCAGAGGGGGGGGACCATGAGACCCAGTACTTC. Protein product: CASSPEGGDHETQYF.

This clone was recorded only once. The rearrangement uses TRBV27 and TRBJ2-7; TRBD1 aligns across 7 bases. This CDR3 spans 14 amino acids. V was clipped by 3 bases and J by 6 bases; unmatched bases: 8. The germline CDR1 and CDR2 sequences are MNHEY and SMNVEV (reference sequence). The CDR3 coding sequence is TGTGCCAGCAGTTTCAGAGCAGGGGGTGTCGAGCAGTACTTC. It encodes CASSFRAGGVEQYF.

The chain links TRBV19 to TRBJ2-2; D gene unclear. CDR3 length: 13 amino acids. V was trimmed by 0 bases and J by 7 bases, leaving 6 bases between them. Looked up from germline, CDR1 is LNHDA and CDR2 is SQIVND (reference sequence). CDR3 bases: TGTGCCAGTAGTATAGACCCCGTCGGGGAGCTGTTTTTT. This gives the protein CASSIDPVGELFF.

The chain has TRBV7-9 and TRBJ1-5, with D possibly matching TRBD1 (5 bases). The V gene lost 4 bases and the J gene lost 5 bases, with 15 bases spanning the gap. Germline assignment: CDR1 SEHNR and CDR2 FQNEAQ (reference sequence). This CDR3 has 15 residues. The CDR3 nucleotides read TGTGCCAGCAGCTCTACTCAGGGTGCAGATCAGCCCCAGCATTTT. Amino acid sequence: CASSSTQGADQPQHF.

The rearrangement links TRBV5-4 to TRBJ1-6; the match to TRBD1 covers 9 bases. Trimming took 3 bases from V and 6 from J; bases not matched to a gene: 13. The CDR3 runs 18 residues. Germline V CDR1 and CDR2: SGHNT, YYREEE (reference sequence). The CDR3 bases are TGTGCCAGCAGCTCAGGACAGGGGTTCATCCCTAGTAATTCACCCCTCCACTTT. It encodes CASSSGQGFIPSNSPLHF.

J is TRBJ1-5 and V is TRBV27; weak D call: TRBD1 (6 bases). Germline lookup yields CDR1 MNHEY and CDR2 SMNVEV (reference sequence). The CDR3 has 14 amino acids. V was cut by 5 bases and J by 6 bases, with 14 bases left in between. The CDR3 spells CASSVTGSVQPQHF. CDR3 coding DNA: TGTGCCAGCAGTGTAACAGGGTCGGTTCAGCCCCAGCATTTT.

This chain connects TRBV28 to TRBJ2-7, with a weak D call TRBD1 (5 bases). Trimming took off 2 bases at V and 2 bases at J, with 13 bases between the two ends. The CDR3 extends over 15 amino acids. The germline V gene encodes CDR1 MDHEN and CDR2 SYDVKM. The CDR3, as DNA: TGTGCCAGCAGTTTACCCCGACAGTTCACCTACGAGCAGTACTTC. It encodes CASSLPRQFTYEQYF. Filled out from reference TRBV28 and TRBJ2-7, the complete variable domain reads DVKVTQSSRYLVKRTGEKVFLECVQDMDHENMFWYRQDPGLGLRLIYFSYDVKMKEKGDIPEGYSVSREKKERFSLILESASTNQTSMYLCASSLPRQFTYEQYFGPGTRLTVT.

In nucleotides, the CDR3 is TGTGCCAGTAGTGCAGGGGGTTGGACTGAAGCTTTCTTT. Translating it yields CASSAGGWTEAFF. The chain links TRBV19 to TRBJ1-1; 7 nucleotides match TRBD1. This CDR3 is 13 amino acids long. Trimming at V came to 5 bases and at J to 5 bases, leaving 5 bases not matched to a gene. Germline V gene lookup returns CDR1 LNHDA and CDR2 SQIVND (reference sequence). The full variable domain, completed using reference TRBV19 and TRBJ1-1, is DGGITQSPKYLFRKEGQNVTLSCEQNLNHDAMYWYRQDPGQGLRLIYYSQIVNDFQKGDIAEGYSVSREKKESFPLTVTSAQKNPTAFYLCASSAGGWTEAFFGQGTRLTVV.

The V call is TRBV7-9, the J call TRBJ2-5; D is uncertain. The CDR3 length is 13 residues. V gave up 0 bases and J gave up 0 bases, with 2 bases separating them. The germline CDR1 and CDR2 sequences are SEHNR and FQNEAQ (reference sequence). The CDR3: CASSLAYQETQYF. The DNA of the CDR3 is TGTGCCAGCAGCTTAGCGTACCAAGAGACCCAGTACTTC.

The chain joins TRBV9 to TRBJ2-5, with D maybe TRBD1 (6 bases). This CDR3 spans 17 amino acids. Germline CDR1 reads SGDLS; CDR2 reads YYNGEE. V lost 0 bases, J lost 4 bases, and 19 bases lay in between. CDR3: CASSVALTQGPGETQYF. The CDR3 nucleotides read TGTGCCAGCAGCGTAGCTCTAACGCAGGGGCCGGGAGAGACCCAGTACTTC.

This chain connects TRBV7-2 to TRBJ1-1, with D maybe TRBD1 (6 bases). The CDR3 loop spans 15 amino acids. The V gene lost 3 bases and the J gene lost 1 base, with 12 bases spanning the gap. The germline gives CDR1 SGHTA, CDR2 FQGNSA. CDR3 region: CASSFQGSPNTEAFF. CDR3 coding DNA: TGTGCCAGCAGCTTCCAGGGGAGCCCGAACACTGAAGCTTTCTTT.

The chain joins TRBV28 to TRBJ1-5; D gene unclear. CDR3 length: 15 residues. Germline V gives CDR1 MDHEN, CDR2 SYDVKM. V was shortened by 3 bases and J by 0 bases, with 9 bases between the two germline ends. DNA of the CDR3: TGTGCCAGCAGTTTGACGATGTATAGCAATCAGCCCCAGCATTTT. Its translation is CASSLTMYSNQPQHF.

The V and J genes are TRBV7-8 and TRBJ2-7; D not resolved. V was shortened by 5 bases and J by 3 bases, with 8 bases between the two germline ends. Germline CDR1 and CDR2: SGHVS and FQNEAQ. This CDR3 is 12 amino acids long. The CDR3 protein is CASSHQSYEQYF. The CDR3 region has the DNA TGTGCCAGCAGCCACCAGAGCTACGAGCAGTACTTC.

This clone was recorded only once. The V gene is TRBV15, the J gene TRBJ2-1, with D unresolved. Germline V gene data show CDR1 as LNHNV and CDR2 as YYDKDF (reference sequence). V was cut by 8 bases and J by 3 bases, with 11 bases left in between. The CDR3 length is 13 residues. The CDR3 DNA reads TGTGCCACCTCGACGGAAGACTACAATGAGCAGTTCTTC. Protein: CATSTEDYNEQFF.

In nucleotides, the CDR3 is TGTGCCAGCAGCGTAGGGCGGGCGGGAGACTCCTACGAGCAGTACTTC. This translates into CASSVGRAGDSYEQYF. J is TRBJ2-7 and V is TRBV9, with 7 bases identical to TRBD2. V was pared by 0 bases and J by 0 bases, with 6 bases of the junction left unmatched. The germline V gene has CDR1 SGDLS and CDR2 YYNGEE. The CDR3 spans 16 residues. Full variable domain (remainder filled in from reference TRBV9 and TRBJ2-7): DSGVTQTPKHLITATGQRVTLRCSPRSGDLSVYWYQQSLDQGLQFLIQYYNGEERAKGNILERFSAQQFPDLHSELNLSSLELGDSALYFCASSVGRAGDSYEQYFGPGTRLTVT.

J is TRBJ1-4 and V is TRBV9; D is unresolved. V was pared by 3 bases and J by 5 bases, with 11 bases between. CDR3 length equals 14 residues. Germline CDR1 and CDR2: SGDLS and YYNGEE. CDR3 region: CASSEQSGNEKLFF. CDR3 sequence (DNA): TGTGCCAGCAGCGAACAGTCCGGGAATGAAAAACTGTTTTTT. Combining the CDR3 with reference TRBV9 and TRBJ1-4 gives the whole variable domain DSGVTQTPKHLITATGQRVTLRCSPRSGDLSVYWYQQSLDQGLQFLIQYYNGEERAKGNILERFSAQQFPDLHSELNLSSLELGDSALYFCASSEQSGNEKLFFGSGTQLSVL.

The genes are TRBV7-9 and TRBJ1-5; 7 nucleotides match TRBD1. Germline CDR1 and CDR2: SEHNR and FQNEAQ (reference sequence). CDR3 length equals 13 residues. Germline trimming cut 5 bases from V and 6 bases from J; bases unmatched to any gene: 4. For the CDR3, the DNA is TGTGCCAGCAGCAATGACAGGGCTCAGCCCCAGCATTTT. Amino acids: CASSNDRAQPQHF.

The rearrangement links TRBV4-2 to TRBJ2-3, with a possible D match to TRBD2 (6 bases). Germline loops: CDR1 LGHNA, CDR2 YNFKEQ. The V and J ends lost 1 base and 0 bases respectively, with 11 bases between them. CDR3 size: 16 residues. The CDR3 DNA reads TGTGCCAGCAGCCAAGCACTAGCAGAAAGCACAGATACGCAGTATTTT. Residues: CASSQALAESTDTQYF.

The V gene is TRBV28, the J gene TRBJ2-7, with TRBD2 matching 8 bases. Germline V gives CDR1 MDHEN, CDR2 SYDVKM. The CDR3 extends over 13 amino acids. After removal of 6 bases from V and 5 bases from J, the junction contained 6 bases not matched to a gene. The chain's CDR3 is CASSRTSPHEQYF. The DNA of the CDR3 is TGTGCCAGCAGCCGGACTAGCCCCCACGAGCAGTACTTC.